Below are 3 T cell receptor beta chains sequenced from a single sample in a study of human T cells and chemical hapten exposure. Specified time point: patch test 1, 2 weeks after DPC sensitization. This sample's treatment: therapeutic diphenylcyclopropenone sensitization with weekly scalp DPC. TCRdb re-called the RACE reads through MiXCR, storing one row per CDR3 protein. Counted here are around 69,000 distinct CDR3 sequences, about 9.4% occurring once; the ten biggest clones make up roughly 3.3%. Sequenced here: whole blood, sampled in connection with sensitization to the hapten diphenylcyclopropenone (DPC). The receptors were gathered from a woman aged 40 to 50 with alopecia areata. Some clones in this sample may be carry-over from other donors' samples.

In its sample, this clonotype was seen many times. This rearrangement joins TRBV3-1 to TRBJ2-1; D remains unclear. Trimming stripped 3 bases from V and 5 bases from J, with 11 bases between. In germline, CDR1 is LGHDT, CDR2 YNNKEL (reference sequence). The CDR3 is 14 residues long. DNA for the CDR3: TGTGCCAGCAGCCACAGTCCGGCCCACAATGAGCAGTTCTTC. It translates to CASSHSPAHNEQFF.

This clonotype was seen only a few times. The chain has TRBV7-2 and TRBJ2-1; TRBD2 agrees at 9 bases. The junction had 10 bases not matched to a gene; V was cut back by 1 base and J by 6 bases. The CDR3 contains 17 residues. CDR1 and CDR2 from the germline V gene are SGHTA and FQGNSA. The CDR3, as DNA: TGTGCCAGCAGCTTAGGACTACCGGGACTAGCCCTCAATGAGCAGTTCTTC. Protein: CASSLGLPGLALNEQFF.

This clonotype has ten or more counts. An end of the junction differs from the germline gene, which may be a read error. The CDR3 DNA reads TGTGCCAGCAGCCTAGCCCTGGTGAGAACAGATACGCAGTATTTT. This codes for CASSLALVRTDTQYF. The chain has TRBV7-6 and TRBJ2-3; D perhaps matches TRBD2 (5 bases). CDR3 length: 15 amino acids. Germline assignment: CDR1 SGHVS and CDR2 FNYEAQ.